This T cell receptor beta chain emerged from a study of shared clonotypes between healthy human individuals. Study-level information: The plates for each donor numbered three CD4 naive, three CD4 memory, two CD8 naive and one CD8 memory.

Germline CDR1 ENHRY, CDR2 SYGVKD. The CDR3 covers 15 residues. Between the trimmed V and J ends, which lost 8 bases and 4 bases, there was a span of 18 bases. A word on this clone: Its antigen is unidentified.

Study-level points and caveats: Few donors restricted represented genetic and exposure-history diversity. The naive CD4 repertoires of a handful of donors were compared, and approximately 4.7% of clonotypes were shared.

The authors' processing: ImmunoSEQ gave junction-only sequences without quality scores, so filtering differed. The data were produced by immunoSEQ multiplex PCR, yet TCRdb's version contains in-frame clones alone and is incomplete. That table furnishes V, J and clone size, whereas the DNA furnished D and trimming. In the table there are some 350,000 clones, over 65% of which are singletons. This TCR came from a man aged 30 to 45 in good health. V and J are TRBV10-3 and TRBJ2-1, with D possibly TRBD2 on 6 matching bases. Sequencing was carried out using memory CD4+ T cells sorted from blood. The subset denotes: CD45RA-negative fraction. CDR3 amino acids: CAIGPGTPNYNEQFF. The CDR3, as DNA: TGTGCCATCGGACCCGGGACTCCTAATTACAATGAGCAGTTCTTC.